What follows are 13 T cell receptor beta chains derived from one specimen sequenced in a study of cytomegalovirus exposure and HLA in healthy donors. Libraries were prepared by immunoSEQ multiplex PCR; TCRdb keeps only in-frame clonotypes and omits some of them. This table has 180,000 or so clones, roughly nine tenths appearing once. What was sequenced was PBMCs. These receptors were obtained from a man under 40 in good health and CMV-seropositive.

The rearrangement uses TRBV5-6 and TRBJ2-3; 8 bases align to TRBD1. V shed 2 bases and J 11 bases; nucleotides not matched to a gene: 7. The CDR3 is 13 amino acids. CDR1 SGHDT and CDR2 YYEEEE come from the germline V gene. Here the CDR3 reads CASSLGQGKGQYF. CDR3 DNA: TGTGCCAGCAGCTTAGGACAGGGTAAGGGGCAGTATTTT.

This clone was recorded a few times. The V and J genes are TRBV29-1 and TRBJ2-2; D is perhaps TRBD2 (6 bases). Germline-derived CDR1 and CDR2 are SQVTM and ANQGSEA. The CDR3 is 12 amino acids. V dropped 8 bases and J dropped 6 bases, with 13 bases sitting between them. The CDR3 sequence: CSYAGEAGELFF. The CDR3 coding sequence is TGCAGCTACGCCGGGGAGGCCGGGGAGCTGTTTTTT.

The sample holds one count of this clone. The chain uses TRBV5-1 and TRBJ2-7; the match to TRBD2 covers 11 bases. The junction had 2 bases not matched to a gene; V was cut back by 3 bases and J by 0 bases. CDR1 SGHRS and CDR2 YFSETQ come from the germline V gene. There are 15 residues in the CDR3. The CDR3 protein is CASSSTSGNSYEQYF. CDR3 coding DNA: TGCGCCAGCAGCTCGACTAGCGGGAACTCCTACGAGCAGTACTTC. The full variable domain, with the rest looked up from reference TRBV5-1 and TRBJ2-7, is KAGVTQTPRYLIKTRGQQVTLSCSPISGHRSVSWYQQTPGQGLQFLFEYFSETQRNKGNFPGRFSGRQFSNSRSEMNVSTLELGDSALYLCASSSTSGNSYEQYFGPGTRLTVT.

This chain links TRBV9 with TRBJ1-4, with D tentatively TRBD1 (5 bases). Germline V gives CDR1 SGDLS, CDR2 YYNGEE. V lost 0 bases to trimming and J lost 8 bases, with 11 bases between them. CDR3 length: 14 amino acids. The CDR3 bases are TGTGCCAGCAGCGTAGCTGGGGGAATCGAAAAACTGTTTTTT. It codes for CASSVAGGIEKLFF.

The chain joins TRBV7-2 to TRBJ2-1; 8 positions agree with TRBD1. Trimming at V came to 5 bases and at J to 8 bases, leaving 11 bases not matched to a gene. The CDR3 is made up of 15 amino acids. Germline V gene lookup returns CDR1 SGHTA and CDR2 FQGNSA. This chain's CDR3 is CASSNRDRISDEQFF. DNA of the CDR3: TGTGCCAGCAGCAACCGGGACAGGATTAGCGATGAGCAGTTCTTC.

V is TRBV7-7 and J is TRBJ1-3; D unresolved. This CDR3 is 14 amino acids long. V lost 0 bases to trimming and J lost 4 bases, with 7 bases between them. Germline V gives CDR1 SSHAT, CDR2 FNYEAQ (reference sequence). The chain's CDR3 is CASSLAGPGNTIYF. CDR3 bases: TGTGCCAGCAGCTTAGCCGGACCCGGAAACACCATATATTTT.

The chain employs TRBV4-1 and TRBJ2-7; TRBD1 or TRBD2 may be the D gene (5 bases each). V was pared by 0 bases and J by 1 base, with 13 bases between. CDR1 and CDR2 from the germline V gene are MGHRA and YSYEKL. This CDR3 is 16 amino acids long. CDR3 residues: CASSQDRDVGSYEQYF. The CDR3 DNA follows: TGCGCCAGCAGCCAAGACCGGGACGTAGGGTCCTACGAGCAGTACTTC.

V is TRBV6-6 and J is TRBJ1-1; D is perhaps TRBD1 (5 bases). This CDR3 comprises 12 residues. V was shortened by 7 bases and J by 4 bases, with 10 bases between the two germline ends. Per germline, CDR1 MNHNY and CDR2 SVGAGI (reference sequence). The CDR3, as DNA: TGTGCCAGCAAGGGAGGGGTCACTGAAGCTTTCTTT. Amino acids: CASKGGVTEAFF.

About this clone: Germline and junction disagree at one end, which may indicate a read error. The J gene is TRBJ2-7, the V gene TRBV6-5; 9 nucleotides align to TRBD2. Per the germline V gene, CDR1 is MNHEY and CDR2 is SVGAGI. The CDR3 totals 15 residues. The CDR3 is CASSYPGTSSSEQYF. CDR3 nucleotides: TGTGCCAGCAGTTACCCCGGGACTAGCTCCTCCGAGCAGTACTTC.

V and J are TRBV5-1 and TRBJ2-7, with TRBD2 matching 7 bases. The V and J ends lost 0 bases and 3 bases, in that order; junction bases with no gene match: 9. The CDR3 extends over 16 amino acids. Looked up from germline, CDR1 is SGHRS and CDR2 is YFSETQ. For the CDR3, the DNA is TGCGCCAGCAGCTTGGGGTCCAGCGGGGTCAACTACGAGCAGTACTTC. Translated: CASSLGSSGVNYEQYF.

CDR3 loop: CSVATGLPGNTIYF. The DNA for the CDR3 is TGCAGCGTTGCCACGGGACTACCTGGAAACACCATATATTTT. V and J are TRBV29-1 and TRBJ1-3, with D possibly matching TRBD1 (5 bases). Trimming stripped 4 bases from V and 2 bases from J, with 12 bases between. The CDR3 has 14 amino acids. Looked up from germline, CDR1 is SQVTM and CDR2 is ANQGSEA.

The rearrangement links TRBV29-1 to TRBJ1-4; no clear D. The CDR3 has 13 residues. Trimming left V 6 bases short and J 3 bases short, with 11 bases between. Germline CDR1 reads SQVTM; CDR2 reads ANQGSEA. CDR3 sequence (DNA): TGCAGCGTAGGACTAGCTGCTAATGAAAAACTGTTTTTT. Residues: CSVGLAANEKLFF.

This chain joins TRBV4-3 and TRBJ1-6; unclear D gene. The germline gives CDR1 LGHNA, CDR2 YSLEER. Trimming removed 2 bases at V and 6 bases at J, with 14 bases between. The CDR3 is 16 amino acids. The CDR3 DNA reads TGCGCCAGCAGCCAAACTTGGGTCCTCGGTAATTCACCCCTCCACTTT. This translates into CASSQTWVLGNSPLHF.